The next 20 T cell receptor beta chains were all read from a single sample in a study of early T cells in non-severe SARS-CoV-2 infection. TCRdb analysed the 5' RACE reads with MiXCR anew, one entry per CDR3 protein. This table has tens of thousands of distinct CDR3 sequences, about 6% appearing once. This material consisted of whole blood, taken at baseline. These receptors were collected from an adult who was a healthcare worker with PCR-confirmed SARS-CoV-2 infection or an uninfected control (not recorded which).

This clonotype was recorded many times. This chain links TRBV7-6 with TRBJ2-2, with 9 bases that match TRBD2. V dropped 0 bases and J dropped 5; count of bases not matched to a gene: 7. Germline V gives CDR1 SGHVS, CDR2 FNYEAQ. The CDR3 runs to 17 residues. The CDR3 sequence is CASSLAGAGGRTGELFF. The CDR3 DNA sequence: TGTGCCAGCAGCTTAGCCGGAGCGGGAGGAAGGACCGGGGAGCTGTTTTTT.

The rearrangement links TRBV5-4 to TRBJ1-1; TRBD1 aligns across 9 bases. The CDR3 has 10 residues. The germline V gene encodes CDR1 SGHNT and CDR2 YYREEE (reference sequence). CDR3 in DNA: TGTGCGATCGGACAGGGGTCGGCTTTCTTT. It yields the protein CAIGQGSAFF.

This clonotype was counted many times. The rearrangement joins TRBV4-2 to TRBJ1-5; D remains ambiguous. Germline CDR1 reads LGHNA; CDR2 reads YNFKEQ. V was cut by 4 bases and J by 0 bases, with 10 bases left in between. This CDR3 comprises 15 residues. The CDR3 protein is CASSPRRDSNQPQHF. The CDR3 coding sequence is TGTGCCAGCAGCCCCCGGAGGGATAGCAATCAGCCCCAGCATTTT.

This clonotype was counted many times. The chain links TRBV5-6 to TRBJ1-2; D uncertain. The ends were cut back, 1 base at V and 3 bases at J, with 4 bases in the middle. This CDR3 has 12 amino acids. The germline gives CDR1 SGHDT, CDR2 YYEEEE. CDR3 residues: CASSLRDYGYTF. In DNA, the CDR3 is TGTGCCAGCAGCTTGAGGGACTATGGCTACACCTTC.

The chain combines TRBV20-1 with TRBJ2-1, with 12 bases fitting TRBD2. The CDR3 has 17 amino acids. V was clipped by 1 base and J by 6 bases; unmatched bases: 10. Per the germline V gene, CDR1 is DFQATT and CDR2 is SNEGSKA (reference sequence). In DNA, the CDR3 is TGCAGTGCTAGAGTTCTCCGGGGGACTAGCGGGTCCAATGAGCAGTTCTTC. This codes for CSARVLRGTSGSNEQFF.

This clonotype was found many times. This chain joins TRBV9 and TRBJ2-4; D may be TRBD1 (5 bases). Trimming removed 0 bases at V and 2 bases at J, with 9 bases between. Germline CDR1 is SGDLS and CDR2 is YYNGEE. The CDR3 contains 15 residues. The CDR3 nucleotides read TGTGCCAGCAGCGTAGTAGACAGACCCAAAAACATTCAGTACTTC. This encodes CASSVVDRPKNIQYF.

This clonotype was observed at least ten times. The chain joins TRBV12-5 to TRBJ2-2; D uncertain. V was clipped by 3 bases and J by 4 bases, with 6 bases between them. Per germline, CDR1 LGHNT and CDR2 FRNRAP. This CDR3 spans 13 amino acids. The CDR3 coding sequence is TGTGCTAGTGGTTTTTTACTCACCGGGGAGCTGTTTTTT. Its protein product is CASGFLLTGELFF.

This clonotype was picked up a small number of times. The CDR3 DNA sequence: TGTGCCAGCAGCTTAGGCTCCCCAGTAGGCGAGCAGTACTTC. Translation: CASSLGSPVGEQYF. The rearrangement joins TRBV13 to TRBJ2-7; D remains unclear. The germline CDR1 and CDR2 sequences are PRHDT and FYEKMQ (reference sequence). The CDR3 has 14 amino acids. The V and J ends lost 0 bases and 6 bases respectively, with 12 bases between them.

This clonotype was detected many times. This chain connects TRBV10-1 to TRBJ2-3, with D perhaps TRBD1 or TRBD2 (5 bases each). The ends were cut back, 7 bases at V and 5 bases at J, with 31 bases in the middle. The CDR3 is made up of 19 amino acids. Germline V gene lookup returns CDR1 WNHNN and CDR2 SYGVQD (reference sequence). The CDR3 nucleotides read TGCGCCAGCACCCCAACTAGGAAAATAGCGCCCAGGGAAGGAGATACGCAGTATTTT. As protein: CASTPTRKIAPREGDTQYF.

This sequence joins TRBV5-1 and TRBJ2-1; D remains unclear. The ends were cut back, 5 bases at V and 5 bases at J, with 14 bases in the middle. Germline V CDR1 and CDR2: SGHRS, YFSETQ. This CDR3 contains 14 residues. CDR3 nucleotides: TGCGCCAGCAGTAGGGTCACTCCCGACAATGAGCAGTTCTTC. Translated: CASSRVTPDNEQFF.

By share of the sample, this clonotype is medium-sized. The CDR3 bases are TGTGCCAGCAGTTCCAAGTATGGCTACACCTTC. It specifies CASSSKYGYTF. The V call is TRBV6-5, the J call TRBJ1-2, with D uncertain. The length of the CDR3 is 11 residues. Germline V gene lookup returns CDR1 MNHEY and CDR2 SVGAGI. Trimming stripped 4 bases from V and 5 bases from J, with 5 bases between.

This clonotype has more than one count but fewer than ten. The CDR3, as DNA: TGTGCCAGCAGCTTAGAATCGGGGGTGGCCGAGCAGTACTTC. Its translation: CASSLESGVAEQYF. The chain carries TRBV7-9 and TRBJ2-7; D perhaps matches TRBD2 (6 bases). The CDR3 runs 14 residues. V was clipped by 1 base and J by 6 bases, with 13 bases between them. Per germline, CDR1 SEHNR and CDR2 FQNEAQ (reference sequence). The complete variable domain, with remaining parts taken from reference TRBV7-9 and TRBJ2-7, reads DTGVSQNPRHKITKRGQNVTFRCDPISEHNRLYWYRQTLGQGPEFLTYFQNEAQLEKSRLLSDRFSAERPKGSFSTLEIQRTEQGDSAMYLCASSLESGVAEQYFGPGTRLTVT.

This clonotype was picked up many times. This chain connects TRBV6-6 to TRBJ1-2, with D tentatively TRBD1 (6 bases). Germline CDR1 reads MNHNY; CDR2 reads SVGAGI (reference sequence). Trimming left V 11 bases short and J 5 bases short, with 15 bases between. This CDR3 is built from 12 residues. Written as DNA, the CDR3 is TGTGCCGGGTCGCGGACAGATTATGGCTACACCTTC. Its translation: CAGSRTDYGYTF.

The table lists this clonotype with many counts. The chain combines TRBV27 with TRBJ1-6; D remains unclear. From germline, CDR1 is MNHEY and CDR2 SMNVEV (reference sequence). There are 13 residues in the CDR3. V was shortened by 5 bases and J by 9 bases, with 11 bases between the two germline ends. The CDR3 here is CASSSRFRSPLHF. CDR3 DNA: TGTGCCAGCAGTAGTCGCTTCCGTTCACCCCTCCACTTT.

The chain employs TRBV7-3 and TRBJ2-1; TRBD2 agrees at 8 bases. This CDR3 region has 14 residues. The V gene's germline CDR1 is SGHTA and CDR2 FQGTGA. V gave up 5 bases and J gave up 6 bases; unmatched junction bases: 6. The CDR3 sequence: CASSPAGAVNEQFF. The CDR3 DNA sequence: TGTGCCAGCAGCCCAGCGGGGGCGGTCAATGAGCAGTTCTTC. Based on the CDR3 plus reference TRBV7-3 and TRBJ2-1, the full variable domain is GAGVSQTPSNKVTEKGKYVELRCDPISGHTALYWYRQSLGQGPEFLIYFQGTGAADDSGLPNDRFFAVRPEGSVSTLKIQRTERGDSAVYLCASSPAGAVNEQFFGPGTRLTVL.

The V and J genes are TRBV20-1 and TRBJ1-2, with D tentatively TRBD1 (5 bases). Germline V CDR1 and CDR2: DFQATT, SNEGSKA (reference sequence). The CDR3 has 13 amino acids. V was cut by 6 bases and J by 3 bases, with 14 bases left in between. Here the CDR3 DNA reads TGCAGTGCCGAATTCAAAGGGGACTATGGCTACACCTTC. It is translated as CSAEFKGDYGYTF.

The chain joins TRBV7-8 to TRBJ2-1; D not resolved. The CDR3 contains 16 residues. The V end was cut by 6 bases, the J end by 0 bases, with 15 bases between. CDR1 is SGHVS, CDR2 FQNEAQ, per germline. CDR3 amino acids: CASSLLTRRSYNEQFF. DNA of the CDR3: TGTGCCAGCAGTCTCCTGACTCGCCGCTCCTACAATGAGCAGTTCTTC.

This clonotype was counted at least ten times. The chain is built from TRBV10-3 and TRBJ1-1, with TRBD1 as a possible D gene (6 bases). The V and J ends lost 10 bases and 4 bases respectively, with 19 bases between them. The length of the CDR3 is 14 residues. Germline V gives CDR1 ENHRY, CDR2 SYGVKD. This CDR3 is CATRDTRASTEAFF. The CDR3 DNA sequence: TGTGCCACCCGGGACACACGGGCCAGCACTGAAGCTTTCTTT.

This chain connects TRBV5-1 to TRBJ2-5; D tentatively reads TRBD1 or TRBD2 (6 bases each). Germline CDR1 is SGHRS and CDR2 is YFSETQ. The CDR3 has 16 residues. The V and J ends lost 3 bases and 1 base respectively, with 16 bases between them. The CDR3 nucleotides read TGCGCCAGCAGCTCGGCCCCCGGGGGCCTCCAAGAGACCCAGTACTTC. Its protein is CASSSAPGGLQETQYF.

The V call is TRBV20-1, the J call TRBJ1-5; 7 bases agree with TRBD1. Germline V CDR1 and CDR2: DFQATT, SNEGSKA (reference sequence). Trimming at V came to 1 base and at J to 2 bases, leaving 5 bases not matched to a gene. The length of the CDR3 is 15 residues. CDR3 sequence reads: CSARVGGGGNQPQHF. CDR3 nucleotide sequence: TGCAGTGCTAGAGTGGGAGGGGGCGGCAATCAGCCCCAGCATTTT.